These 26 T cell receptor beta chains originate from one sample sequenced in a study of T cell responses to AZD1222 COVID-19 vaccine. The assay was immunoSEQ multiplex PCR, and TCRdb's table has in-frame clones only and misses some. The data hold more than 95,000 clones, with about nine tenths observed a single time. This sample comprised peripheral blood, obtained on day 0 of AZD1222 vaccination. Every receptor here comes from an adult in good health.

V is TRBV15 and J is TRBJ1-5; D ambiguous. The CDR3 is 14 amino acids. Germline V gene lookup returns CDR1 LNHNV and CDR2 YYDKDF (reference sequence). V shed 4 bases and J shed 2 bases, with 9 bases lying between them. The CDR3 is CATSKGVGNQPQHF. The DNA of the CDR3 is TGTGCCACCAGCAAGGGTGTAGGCAATCAGCCCCAGCATTTT.

The chain employs TRBV29-1 and TRBJ2-2; D may be TRBD1 (6 bases). This CDR3 spans 13 amino acids. Trimming cost V 6 bases and J 2 bases, with 10 bases left between them. Germline assignment: CDR1 SQVTM and CDR2 ANQGSEA. The DNA of the CDR3 is TGCAGCGTGGCGGACAGAAACACCGGGGAGCTGTTTTTT. This encodes CSVADRNTGELFF.

The V gene is TRBV4-1, the J gene TRBJ1-1, with 11 nucleotides matching TRBD1. CDR3 length equals 18 residues. The V gene end was trimmed by 1 base and the J gene end by 1 base; junction bases not matched to a gene: 8. Germline CDR1 reads MGHRA; CDR2 reads YSYEKL. CDR3 in DNA: TGCGCCAGCAGCCAAGGGCTTTGGGACAGGGGGACGAACACTGAAGCTTTCTTT. Its protein is CASSQGLWDRGTNTEAFF.

This clone was detected once. The chain carries TRBV6-4 and TRBJ2-7; D gene ambiguous. Germline CDR1 MRHNA, CDR2 SNTAGT. V was trimmed by 7 bases and J by 5 bases, leaving 0 bases between them. The CDR3 runs 8 residues. The CDR3 is CASNEQYF. The CDR3 nucleotides read TGTGCCAGCAACGAGCAGTACTTC.

The chain carries TRBV4-1 and TRBJ2-1; unclear D gene. Germline V gene sequence: CDR1 MGHRA, CDR2 YSYEKL. With 1 base removed from V and 2 bases from J, the gap between germline ends came to 18 bases. CDR3 length: 18 residues. The CDR3 region is CASSQGRVGLPAYNEQFF. In nucleotides, the CDR3 is TGCGCCAGCAGCCAAGGACGAGTAGGCCTACCCGCCTACAATGAGCAGTTCTTC.

The rearrangement joins TRBV5-1 to TRBJ2-3; D may be TRBD2 (6 bases). Trimming stripped 0 bases from V and 4 bases from J, with 12 bases between. There are 15 residues in the CDR3. Per germline, CDR1 SGHRS and CDR2 YFSETQ. Here the CDR3 DNA reads TGCGCCAGCAGCTTGGACGGGAGTCAGGCAGATACGCAGTATTTT. The encoded protein is CASSLDGSQADTQYF. Looking up the rest from reference TRBV5-1 and TRBJ2-3 gives the full variable domain: KAGVTQTPRYLIKTRGQQVTLSCSPISGHRSVSWYQQTPGQGLQFLFEYFSETQRNKGNFPGRFSGRQFSNSRSEMNVSTLELGDSALYLCASSLDGSQADTQYFGPGTRLTVL.

V and J are TRBV7-8 and TRBJ1-4, with D possibly TRBD1 on 5 matching bases. The CDR3 totals 15 residues. V was trimmed by 5 bases and J by 7 bases, leaving 17 bases between them. Germline V lookup: CDR1 SGHVS, CDR2 FQNEAQ. The CDR3 DNA sequence: TGTGCCAGCAGCCCCCTCCCAGGGTTCCCTGAAAAACTGTTTTTT. Protein: CASSPLPGFPEKLFF.

This clone was seen once. This chain links TRBV13 with TRBJ1-6; D gene unclear. With 3 bases removed from V and 10 bases from J, the gap between germline ends came to 10 bases. Germline-derived CDR1 and CDR2 are PRHDT and FYEKMQ (reference sequence). The CDR3 is 13 residues long. This CDR3 is CASSFLGASPLHF. The CDR3 DNA reads as TGTGCCAGCAGCTTTTTAGGAGCCTCACCCCTCCACTTT.

This CDR3 is CASSTGLDTEAFF. The CDR3 nucleotides are TGTGCCAGCAGTACGGGGCTCGACACTGAAGCTTTCTTT. The chain combines TRBV27 with TRBJ1-1; a possible D gene is TRBD1 (5 bases). This CDR3 has 13 residues. Germline lookup yields CDR1 MNHEY and CDR2 SMNVEV (reference sequence). Trimming removed 5 bases from V and 3 bases from J, with 10 bases in between.

V and J are TRBV11-2 and TRBJ2-5, with TRBD2 matching over 9 bases. With V trimmed by 5 bases and J by 5 bases, 9 bases remained unmatched. There are 15 residues in the CDR3. Germline-derived CDR1 and CDR2 are SGHAT and FQNNGV. The CDR3 DNA reads as TGTGCCAGCAGCACCTTAGCGGGGGTCAGGGAGACCCAGTACTTC. Protein sequence: CASSTLAGVRETQYF.

This clone was counted a single time. The chain combines TRBV4-1 with TRBJ2-7; the match to TRBD1 covers 8 bases. The ends lost 0 bases at V and 6 bases at J; junction bases unmatched: 7. CDR1 and CDR2 (germline): MGHRA, YSYEKL. This CDR3 is 15 amino acids long. The CDR3: CASSQEISRGREQYF. As DNA, the CDR3 is TGCGCCAGCAGCCAAGAGATCAGCAGGGGGCGCGAGCAGTACTTC.

The rearrangement uses TRBV27 and TRBJ1-6; 8 bases match TRBD1. Trimming took 0 bases from V and 11 from J; bases not matched to a gene: 6. The CDR3 totals 15 residues. CDR1 is MNHEY, CDR2 SMNVEV, per germline (reference sequence). This CDR3 reads CASSLSITGGPPLHF. The CDR3 DNA reads as TGTGCCAGCAGTTTATCGATAACAGGGGGGCCACCCCTCCACTTT.

By sample share, this clone is medium-sized. CDR3 amino acids: CASSPEGLASLYYNEQFF. The CDR3 nucleotides read TGTGCCAGCAGCCCCGAGGGACTAGCGTCCCTTTACTACAATGAGCAGTTCTTC. The V and J genes are TRBV4-2 and TRBJ2-1; 10 positions agree with TRBD2. The ends lost 4 bases at V and 3 bases at J; junction bases unmatched: 12. CDR3 length: 18 amino acids. Germline V gene data show CDR1 as LGHNA and CDR2 as YNFKEQ.

The rearrangement uses TRBV4-1 and TRBJ1-2; D gene ambiguous. Per germline, CDR1 MGHRA and CDR2 YSYEKL. CDR3 length equals 14 residues. V shed 1 base and J shed 8 bases, with 14 bases lying between them. The CDR3 is CASSQGNRERGYTF. The CDR3 DNA sequence: TGCGCCAGCAGCCAAGGTAACCGGGAGAGAGGCTACACCTTC.

The chain joins TRBV28 to TRBJ2-7; a weak D match, TRBD1 (5 bases). This CDR3 is 15 amino acids long. Germline V gene lookup returns CDR1 MDHEN and CDR2 SYDVKM. The V end was cut by 8 bases, the J end by 3 bases, with 20 bases between. The CDR3 here is CASLGSGIALYEQYF. The CDR3 nucleotides read TGTGCCAGCCTCGGATCAGGGATCGCCCTCTACGAGCAGTACTTC.

The V gene is TRBV2, the J gene TRBJ2-2; D ambiguous. There are 15 residues in the CDR3. Trimming removed 3 bases at V and 4 bases at J, with 12 bases between. The germline V gene has CDR1 SNHLY and CDR2 FYNNEI. The CDR3 protein is CASSDWGRVTGELFF. The CDR3 nucleotides read TGTGCCAGCAGTGACTGGGGAAGGGTCACCGGGGAGCTGTTTTTT.

Written as DNA, the CDR3 is TGTGCCAGCAGCGTAGCGGGGACAGCTTCCTACAATGAGCAGTTCTTC. This gives the protein CASSVAGTASYNEQFF. This chain connects TRBV9 to TRBJ2-1; 7 bases align to TRBD1. Germline V CDR1 and CDR2: SGDLS, YYNGEE. The trim removed 0 bases at V and 1 base at J, leaving 4 bases unmatched. The CDR3 covers 16 residues.

The rearrangement links TRBV5-1 to TRBJ1-1; D gene uncertain. The V end was cut by 4 bases, the J end by 3 bases, with 19 bases between. Germline V CDR1 and CDR2: SGHRS, YFSETQ. The length of the CDR3 is 16 residues. The CDR3 here is CASSVGMRTDDTEAFF. In DNA form, the CDR3 reads TGCGCCAGCAGCGTAGGGATGAGGACCGACGACACTGAAGCTTTCTTT.

The CDR3 DNA sequence: TGTGCCAGTAGTGTCTCTACAGGCAATCAGCCCCAGCATTTT. It translates to CASSVSTGNQPQHF. The rearrangement uses TRBV19 and TRBJ1-5; D remains unclear. This CDR3 comprises 14 residues. Germline assignment: CDR1 LNHDA and CDR2 SQIVND (reference sequence). Trimming left V 5 bases short and J 2 bases short, with 10 bases between.

J is TRBJ1-1 and V is TRBV29-1, with D perhaps matching TRBD1 (6 bases). Germline V gene lookup returns CDR1 SQVTM and CDR2 ANQGSEA. CDR3 size: 12 residues. V was clipped by 5 bases and J by 4 bases, with 11 bases between them. CDR3 in amino acids: CSVSGASTEAFF. For the CDR3, the DNA is TGCAGCGTTTCAGGGGCCAGCACTGAAGCTTTCTTT.

The chain links TRBV24-1 to TRBJ2-2, with 11 bases that match TRBD2. With V trimmed by 4 bases and J by 0 bases, 3 bases remained unmatched. Germline CDR1 is KGHDR and CDR2 is SFDVKD. This CDR3 region has 17 residues. CDR3 residues: CATSELTSGANTGELFF. The CDR3 bases are TGTGCCACCAGTGAACTGACTAGCGGGGCGAACACCGGGGAGCTGTTTTTT.

CDR3 in DNA: TGTGCCAGCAGCTCACAGGGCATTAACACTGAAGCTTTCTTT. This codes for CASSSQGINTEAFF. The rearrangement uses TRBV6-5 and TRBJ1-1, with D tentatively TRBD1 (6 bases). V lost 6 bases and J lost 2, with 13 bases in between. Germline assignment: CDR1 MNHEY and CDR2 SVGAGI. The CDR3 covers 14 residues.

Only one count was recorded for this clone. The rearrangement uses TRBV5-5 and TRBJ1-3, with TRBD1 matching 12 bases. In germline, CDR1 is SGHKS, CDR2 YYEKEE (reference sequence). CDR3 length: 17 residues. The V gene end was trimmed by 0 bases and the J gene end by 6 bases; junction bases not matched to a gene: 7. The CDR3 nucleotides are TGTGCCAGCAGCTTGGCACCGGGACAGGGGGCGGAAAACACCATATATTTT. It translates to CASSLAPGQGAENTIYF. Variable domain in full (rest from reference TRBV5-5 and TRBJ1-3): DAGVTQSPTHLIKTRGQQVTLRCSPISGHKSVSWYQQVLGQGPQFIFQYYEKEERGRGNFPDRFSARQFPNYSSELNVNALLLGDSALYLCASSLAPGQGAENTIYFGEGSWLTVV.

The chain links TRBV18 to TRBJ2-3; 12 positions agree with TRBD1. With V trimmed by 6 bases and J by 2 bases, 6 bases remained unmatched. Germline V gene sequence: CDR1 KGHSH, CDR2 LQKENI. This CDR3 is built from 16 residues. The CDR3 protein is CASSGDRGPTTDTQYF. CDR3 bases: TGTGCCAGCTCCGGGGACAGGGGGCCAACCACAGATACGCAGTATTTT.

The chain carries TRBV7-8 and TRBJ2-5; 7 bases fit TRBD2. Trimming removed 3 bases from V and 5 bases from J; junction bases left unmatched: 6. CDR1 is SGHVS and CDR2 is FQNEAQ in the germline V gene. This CDR3 region has 14 residues. DNA of the CDR3: TGTGCCAGCAGCTTGGGGGGGAGGGAGGAGACCCAGTACTTC. Translated, it gives CASSLGGREETQYF. The variable domain in full, completed from reference TRBV7-8 and TRBJ2-5, reads GAGVSQSPRYKVAKRGQDVALRCDPISGHVSLFWYQQALGQGPEFLTYFQNEAQLDKSGLPSDRFFAERPEGSVSTLKIQRTQQEDSAVYLCASSLGGREETQYFGPGTRLLVL.

This chain uses TRBV14 with TRBJ2-1, with a tentative D call TRBD2 (5 bases). Trimming took off 0 bases at V and 12 bases at J, with 12 bases between the two ends. CDR1 is SGHDN and CDR2 is FVKESK in the germline V gene. CDR3 length equals 13 residues. In DNA form, the CDR3 reads TGTGCCAGCAGCCAAGATACCGCGGGCGCGCAGTTCTTC. This gives the protein CASSQDTAGAQFF. The full variable domain, rest sourced from reference TRBV14 and TRBJ2-1, is EAGVTQFPSHSVIEKGQTVTLRCDPISGHDNLYWYRRVMGKEIKFLLHFVKESKQDESGMPNNRFLAERTGGTYSTLKVQPAELEDSGVYFCASSQDTAGAQFFGPGTRLTVL.